A single sample gave rise to the 28 T cell receptor beta chains below, sequenced in a study of cytomegalovirus exposure and HLA in healthy donors. PCR employed 60 Vbeta and 13 Jbeta primers. Some clones are missing from TCRdb's copy, which holds only in-frame ones; the method was immunoSEQ multiplex PCR. The data contain 120,000 or so clones, 77% of them seen just once; the ten biggest clones take up about 6%. The sample consisted of PBMCs. The source of these receptors is a man in his late teens or twenties in good health and CMV-seropositive.

The chain combines TRBV7-9 with TRBJ1-1; D is uncertain. Germline CDR1 SEHNR, CDR2 FQNEAQ (reference sequence). The CDR3 loop spans 14 amino acids. Between the trimmed V and J ends, which lost 2 bases and 2 bases, there was a span of 9 bases. The CDR3 DNA reads as TGTGCCAGCAGCTTATCCGAGGGAAACACTGAAGCTTTCTTT. It is translated as CASSLSEGNTEAFF.

V gene TRBV2 combines with J gene TRBJ2-7, with 12 bases identical to TRBD2. The CDR3 is made up of 15 amino acids. CDR1 is SNHLY and CDR2 is FYNNEI in the germline V gene. Unmatched junction bases numbered 8, after V lost 6 bases and J lost 5 bases. The CDR3 sequence is CASRDPTSGSDEQYF. In DNA, the CDR3 is TGTGCCAGCAGAGACCCGACTAGCGGGAGTGACGAGCAGTACTTC.

This sequence joins TRBV5-1 and TRBJ2-7; a possible D gene is TRBD1 (6 bases). The CDR3 has 14 residues. V was clipped by 4 bases and J by 7 bases, with 18 bases between them. Germline V gene data show CDR1 as SGHRS and CDR2 as YFSETQ. The CDR3, as DNA: TGCGCCAGCAGCCCGGACAGCGCTTACGGGGAGCAGTACTTC. Encoded protein: CASSPDSAYGEQYF.

The chain joins TRBV4-1 to TRBJ1-5; D may be TRBD1 (5 bases). The CDR3 has 14 amino acids. The V gene lost 4 bases and the J gene lost 4 bases, with 11 bases spanning the gap. Germline V gene data show CDR1 as MGHRA and CDR2 as YSYEKL. The CDR3, as DNA: TGCGCCAGCAGCCCGCAGGGAGGTAATCAGCCCCAGCATTTT. Translation gives CASSPQGGNQPQHF.

This chain links TRBV10-3 with TRBJ1-1, with a weak D call TRBD1 (5 bases). The CDR3 loop spans 13 amino acids. V lost 6 bases and J lost 1, with 9 bases in between. Per the germline V gene, CDR1 is ENHRY and CDR2 is SYGVKD. The CDR3, as DNA: TGTGCCATCAGGGGGACTCCGAACACTGAAGCTTTCTTT. Translation gives CAIRGTPNTEAFF.

This rearrangement joins TRBV29-1 to TRBJ2-1; 11 bases are a match to TRBD1. Trimming at V came to 8 bases and at J to 0 bases, leaving 6 bases not matched to a gene. CDR3 length: 15 residues. Per germline, CDR1 SQVTM and CDR2 ANQGSEA. The CDR3 sequence is CSTAGTGGSYNEQFF. DNA for the CDR3: TGCAGCACGGCCGGGACAGGGGGCTCCTACAATGAGCAGTTCTTC.

V is TRBV29-1 and J is TRBJ2-7, with 11 positions matching TRBD2. CDR3 length: 14 residues. V dropped 7 bases and J dropped 2; count of bases not matched to a gene: 7. The germline V gene encodes CDR1 SQVTM and CDR2 ANQGSEA. In nucleotides, the CDR3 is TGCAGCGCCGCACTAGCGGGGGCCACCTACGAGCAGTACTTC. This encodes CSAALAGATYEQYF.

The V and J genes are TRBV6-5 and TRBJ2-1; TRBD2 aligns across 7 bases. The CDR3 is made up of 14 amino acids. Germline CDR1 is MNHEY and CDR2 is SVGAGI. The J segment lost 5 bases and the V segment lost 4 bases, leaving 5 bases of the junction unmatched. The CDR3 DNA follows: TGTGCCAGCAGTTTCGGGACTACCCACAATGAGCAGTTCTTC. It codes for CASSFGTTHNEQFF.

There are a few counts of this clone. The rearrangement joins TRBV4-1 to TRBJ2-7; TRBD1 matches at 7 bases. CDR1 is MGHRA and CDR2 is YSYEKL in the germline V gene. The V segment lost 0 bases and the J segment 0 bases; nucleotides outside the gene matches: 8. CDR3 length: 17 amino acids. The CDR3 DNA reads as TGCGCCAGCAGCCAAGAAATCGCTTGGGACAGCTCCTACGAGCAGTACTTC. Protein: CASSQEIAWDSSYEQYF.

The chain recombines TRBV5-4 with TRBJ1-2; D gene unclear. The CDR3 totals 13 residues. CDR1 is SGHNT and CDR2 is YYREEE in the germline V gene (reference sequence). The V end was cut by 0 bases, the J end by 7 bases, with 10 bases between. CDR3 in DNA: TGTGCCAGCAGCTTGGAGGACTGGGGTGGCTACACCTTC. Protein product: CASSLEDWGGYTF.

This chain links TRBV6-6 with TRBJ2-7; 7 positions agree with TRBD1. V shed 5 bases and J 1 base; nucleotides not matched to a gene: 2. Looked up from germline, CDR1 is MNHNY and CDR2 is SVGAGI (reference sequence). The CDR3 totals 13 residues. This CDR3 reads CASSATGSYEQYF. CDR3 nucleotides: TGTGCCAGCAGTGCGACAGGGTCCTACGAGCAGTACTTC.

CDR3 bases: TGTGCCAGCAGGGGAATACAGGGGGCTGGAGATACGCAGTATTTT. This encodes CASRGIQGAGDTQYF. The chain carries TRBV6-1 and TRBJ2-3; 9 nucleotides line up with TRBD1. CDR1 is MNHNS, CDR2 SASEGT, per germline. The CDR3 consists of 15 residues. V shed 6 bases and J 5 bases; nucleotides not matched to a gene: 9.

The V gene is TRBV5-1, the J gene TRBJ1-2, with a possible D match to TRBD1 (6 bases). The length of the CDR3 is 14 residues. Germline CDR1 reads SGHRS; CDR2 reads YFSETQ. Trimming left V 1 base short and J 10 bases short, with 17 bases between. CDR3 bases: TGCGCCAGCAGCTTGTTGGACAGTCTCCCAGTCTACACCTTC. Encoded protein: CASSLLDSLPVYTF.

The rearrangement links TRBV11-3 to TRBJ1-1, with no clear D. Germline-derived CDR1 and CDR2 are SGHNT and YENEEA. V shed 1 base and J shed 3 bases, with 6 bases lying between them. There are 13 residues in the CDR3. CDR3 loop: CASSLVSDTEAFF. The CDR3 DNA reads as TGTGCCAGCAGCTTAGTGAGCGACACTGAAGCTTTCTTT. The whole variable domain, remainder taken from reference TRBV11-3 and TRBJ1-1, is EAGVVQSPRYKIIEKKQPVAFWCNPISGHNTLYWYLQNLGQGPELLIRYENEEAVDDSQLPKDRFSAERLKGVDSTLKIQPAELGDSAVYLCASSLVSDTEAFFGQGTRLTVV.

This chain joins TRBV19 and TRBJ2-2; 7 nucleotides align to TRBD1. The length of the CDR3 is 14 residues. CDR1 is LNHDA, CDR2 SQIVND, per germline (reference sequence). Unmatched junction bases numbered 2, after V lost 1 base and J lost 6 bases. The CDR3 nucleotides read TGTGCCAGTAGTATAGTCCAGGGGGCCGGGGAGCTGTTTTTT. Translation: CASSIVQGAGELFF.

V gene TRBV20-1 combines with J gene TRBJ2-1; D remains unclear. The germline V gene encodes CDR1 DFQATT and CDR2 SNEGSKA (reference sequence). V dropped 7 bases and J dropped 8 bases, with 12 bases sitting between them. This CDR3 comprises 11 residues. CDR3 bases: TGCAGTGTGAGCAGGATGGATGAGCAGTTCTTC. This encodes CSVSRMDEQFF.

The V and J genes are TRBV5-1 and TRBJ2-5; 13 bases are a match to TRBD2. Germline-derived CDR1 and CDR2 are SGHRS and YFSETQ. J was trimmed by 3 bases and V by 4 bases; bases with no gene match: 3. This CDR3 is 15 amino acids long. The CDR3 protein is CASSPGLAGEETQYF. Written as DNA, the CDR3 is TGCGCCAGCAGCCCCGGACTAGCGGGAGAAGAGACCCAGTACTTC.

In its sample, this clone was seen once. The CDR3 region is CASGGRGQGATGELFF. CDR3 sequence (DNA): TGTGCTAGTGGTGGCAGGGGACAGGGTGCCACCGGGGAGCTGTTTTTT. The rearrangement joins TRBV12-5 to TRBJ2-2, with 9 bases lining up with TRBD1. V lost 5 bases to trimming and J lost 4 bases; unmatched junction nucleotides: 8. CDR1 LGHNT and CDR2 FRNRAP come from the germline V gene. This CDR3 spans 16 amino acids.

The J gene is TRBJ1-4, the V gene TRBV4-1; 8 bases line up with TRBD1. Per the germline V gene, CDR1 is MGHRA and CDR2 is YSYEKL. Unmatched junction bases numbered 3, after V lost 0 bases and J lost 3 bases. The CDR3 contains 16 residues. The CDR3 loop reads CASSQETGDPNEKLFF. CDR3 coding DNA: TGCGCCAGCAGCCAAGAGACAGGGGATCCTAATGAAAAACTGTTTTTT.

This clone came up a few times. The V and J genes are TRBV2 and TRBJ2-5; possible D gene TRBD1, 6 bases. CDR1 and CDR2 from the germline V gene are SNHLY and FYNNEI. CDR3 size: 13 residues. The V gene lost 1 base and the J gene lost 4 bases, with 7 bases spanning the gap. This CDR3 is CASSEGRGETQYF. In DNA, the CDR3 is TGTGCCAGCAGTGAAGGCAGGGGAGAGACCCAGTACTTC.

V and J are TRBV27 and TRBJ2-5; 7 bases are shared with TRBD1. Germline-derived CDR1 and CDR2 are MNHEY and SMNVEV (reference sequence). V dropped 2 bases and J dropped 5; count of bases not matched to a gene: 5. The CDR3 extends over 14 amino acids. The CDR3 here is CASSLGQAGETQYF. The CDR3 coding sequence is TGTGCCAGCAGTTTAGGACAGGCCGGCGAGACCCAGTACTTC.

This clone was observed a handful of times. The chain recombines TRBV6-1 with TRBJ2-7; D ambiguous. The V gene lost 7 bases and the J gene lost 2 bases, with 12 bases spanning the gap. In germline, CDR1 is MNHNS, CDR2 SASEGT. The CDR3 runs to 13 residues. CDR3 loop: CASTRYGAYEQYF. The CDR3 DNA is TGTGCCAGCACCCGATATGGAGCCTACGAGCAGTACTTC.

The chain employs TRBV28 and TRBJ2-7; TRBD1 matches 10 bases. CDR3 length: 14 amino acids. Germline loops: CDR1 MDHEN, CDR2 SYDVKM. The trim removed 6 bases at V and 5 bases at J, leaving 7 bases unmatched. CDR3 sequence: CASSLGDRGNEQYF. In nucleotides, the CDR3 is TGTGCCAGCAGCTTGGGGGACAGGGGTAACGAGCAGTACTTC. The whole variable domain, filled in from reference TRBV28 and TRBJ2-7, reads DVKVTQSSRYLVKRTGEKVFLECVQDMDHENMFWYRQDPGLGLRLIYFSYDVKMKEKGDIPEGYSVSREKKERFSLILESASTNQTSMYLCASSLGDRGNEQYFGPGTRLTVT.

CDR3 sequence: CASAQQGARGYTF. The CDR3 DNA follows: TGTGCCAGCGCCCAACAGGGGGCGCGGGGCTACACCTTC. The chain links TRBV6-6 to TRBJ1-2; 9 bases agree with TRBD1. In germline, CDR1 is MNHNY, CDR2 SVGAGI (reference sequence). V dropped 8 bases and J dropped 8; count of bases not matched to a gene: 9. The length of the CDR3 is 13 residues.

The CDR3 bases are TGCGCCAGCAGCCACCTGCGGACAGGCCATAATGAAAAACTGTTTTTT. Residues: CASSHLRTGHNEKLFF. The chain recombines TRBV4-1 with TRBJ1-4; 7 bases are a match to TRBD1. The CDR3 is 16 amino acids. After removal of 3 bases from V and 4 bases from J, the junction contained 8 bases not matched to a gene. Germline-derived CDR1 and CDR2 are MGHRA and YSYEKL.

The J gene is TRBJ1-5, the V gene TRBV18; 7 bases are a match to TRBD1. The CDR3 has 14 amino acids. Trimming cost V 8 bases and J 4 bases; bases outside gene matches: 8. Germline loops: CDR1 KGHSH, CDR2 LQKENI. The CDR3 loop is CASDRGQSNQPQHF. The CDR3 coding sequence is TGTGCCAGCGATCGGGGACAGTCAAATCAGCCCCAGCATTTT.

J is TRBJ2-7 and V is TRBV29-1; 8 positions agree with TRBD1. CDR1 is SQVTM, CDR2 ANQGSEA, per germline. The CDR3 contains 13 residues. V gave up 7 bases and J gave up 2 bases; unmatched junction bases: 7. CDR3 sequence (DNA): TGCAGCGCCCGGGACAGGCCAACCTACGAGCAGTACTTC. Translating gives CSARDRPTYEQYF.

This clone was counted a single time. The chain combines TRBV7-2 with TRBJ2-1; no clear D gene. This CDR3 region has 14 residues. The germline V and J ends were trimmed by 6 bases and 4 bases, with 13 bases remaining between them. CDR1 SGHTA and CDR2 FQGNSA come from the germline V gene. CDR3 nucleotides: TGTGCCAGCAGTTTTGGAGACTCTTACAATGAGCAGTTCTTC. This sequence encodes CASSFGDSYNEQFF.